Included here is one TCR beta chain sequence, with context. The CDR3 is 14 amino acids. V was clipped by 7 bases and J by 2 bases, with 15 bases between them. CDR1 is SQVTM, CDR2 ANQGSEA, per germline. This entry belongs to a study of blood T cell repertoires in COVID-19. The wider study: There were acute and convalescent COVID-19 samples, and they came from the United States, Italy and Spain. PBMCs, B-cell-depleted T cells, or T cells provided the cDNA or gDNA that made up the material.

Source study methods: Reference gene primer amplification gave estimated nucleated cell counts. The protocol was immunoSEQ multiplex PCR, while the TCRdb copy is restricted to in-frame clones and leaves out a portion. V and J calls and clone size come straight from that table; D and trimming were deduced from the DNA. The table shows some 180,000 clones, with more than 70% occurring only once. Sequencing was carried out using peripheral blood. The V gene is TRBV29-1, the J gene TRBJ2-1; a possible D gene is TRBD2 (6 bases). The receptor comes from a man in his fifties or sixties with COVID-19, enrolled during active disease. CDR3 DNA sequence: TGCAGCGCCGCTAAGGGACTGGCCTACAATGAGCAGTTCTTC. Amino acids: CSAAKGLAYNEQFF.